Sequencing of this T cell receptor beta chain was carried out in a study of shared clonotypes between healthy human individuals. Remarks on this clone: Its antigen is as yet unknown.

Study outcomes and limitations: Larger richness was generally estimated for naive than memory subsets.

In germline, CDR1 is SNHLY, CDR2 FYNNEI. The CDR3 is 14 residues long. V lost 11 bases, J lost 6 bases, and 17 bases lay in between. The table came from immunoSEQ multiplex PCR; TCRdb's copy has only in-frame clones and leaves some out. Of roughly 2.5 million clones listed, roughly 92% are singletons. The donor population consisted of healthy HIV-negative adults with no recent acute infections or vaccinations. The donors, all of them Caucasian adults, lived in Nashville, Tennessee. This TCR came from a young man in good health. The sample was naive CD4+ T cells sorted from blood. The subset: CD45RA+ positively selected. V gene TRBV2 combines with J gene TRBJ1-6; D call uncertain. The CDR3 spells CADTLSPVNSPLHF. The CDR3 bases are TGTGCCGACACGCTGAGCCCCGTTAATTCACCCCTCCACTTT.